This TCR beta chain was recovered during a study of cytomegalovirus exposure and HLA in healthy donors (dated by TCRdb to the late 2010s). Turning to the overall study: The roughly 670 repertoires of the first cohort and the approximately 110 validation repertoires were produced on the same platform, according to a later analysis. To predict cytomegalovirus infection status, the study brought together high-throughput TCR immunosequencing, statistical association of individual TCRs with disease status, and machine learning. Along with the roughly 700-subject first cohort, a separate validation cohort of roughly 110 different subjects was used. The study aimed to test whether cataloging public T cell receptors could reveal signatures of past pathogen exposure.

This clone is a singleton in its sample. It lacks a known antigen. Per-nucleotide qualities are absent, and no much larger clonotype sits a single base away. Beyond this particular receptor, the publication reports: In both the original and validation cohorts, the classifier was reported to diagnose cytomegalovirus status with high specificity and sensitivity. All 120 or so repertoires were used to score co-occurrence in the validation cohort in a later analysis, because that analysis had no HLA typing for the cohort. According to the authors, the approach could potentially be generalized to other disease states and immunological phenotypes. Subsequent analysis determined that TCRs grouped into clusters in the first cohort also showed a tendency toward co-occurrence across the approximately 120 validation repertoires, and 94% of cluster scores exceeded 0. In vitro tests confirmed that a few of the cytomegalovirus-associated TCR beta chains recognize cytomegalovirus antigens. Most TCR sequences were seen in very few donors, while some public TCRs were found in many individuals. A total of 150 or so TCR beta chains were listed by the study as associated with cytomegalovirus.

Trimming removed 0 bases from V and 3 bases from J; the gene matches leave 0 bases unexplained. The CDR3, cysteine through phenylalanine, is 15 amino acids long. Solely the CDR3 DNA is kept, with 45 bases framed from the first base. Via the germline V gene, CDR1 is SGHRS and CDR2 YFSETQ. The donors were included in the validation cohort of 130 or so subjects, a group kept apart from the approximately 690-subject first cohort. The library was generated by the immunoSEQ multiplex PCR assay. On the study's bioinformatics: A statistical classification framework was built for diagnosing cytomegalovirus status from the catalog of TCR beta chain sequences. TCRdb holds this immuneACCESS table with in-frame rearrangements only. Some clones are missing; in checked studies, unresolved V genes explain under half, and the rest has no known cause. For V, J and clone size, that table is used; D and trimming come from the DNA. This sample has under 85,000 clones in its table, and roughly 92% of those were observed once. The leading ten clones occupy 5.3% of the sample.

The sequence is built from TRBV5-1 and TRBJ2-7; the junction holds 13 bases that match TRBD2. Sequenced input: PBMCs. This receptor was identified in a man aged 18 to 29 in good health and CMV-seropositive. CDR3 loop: CASSLGTSGSYEQYF. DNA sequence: TGCGCCAGCAGCTTGGGGACTAGCGGGAGCTACGAGCAGTACTTC.